This TCR beta chain was captured by sequencing in a study of T cells after yellow fever vaccination. Findings of the study overall: The study noted that FACS-sorted repertoires could contain abundant clonotypes contaminating from the bulk population. On re-exposure, the response was weaker but peaked faster, at day 5 versus 15.

Generation of TCR cDNA used 5'RACE template switching (which added a universal primer site and UMIs). TCRdb called the 5' RACE reads again in MiXCR, with one record for every CDR3 protein. The repertoire holds 150,000 to 200,000 distinct CDR3 sequences, with approximately 6% as singletons. V gave up 4 bases and J gave up 1 base, with 12 bases separating them. This CDR3 has 15 amino acids. The germline CDR1 and CDR2 sequences are ENHRY and SYGVKD. In its sample, this clonotype was seen a few times. What it binds is not known. Specimen: CD4+ T cells sorted from PBMCs, collected on the day of the first yellow fever vaccination. This TCR was sampled from a man younger than 30 who received the YFV17D yellow fever vaccine. The chain carries TRBV10-3 and TRBJ2-3; tentatively, D is TRBD2 (5 bases). The CDR3 DNA reads TGTGCCATCAGTGGTTCGAAGGGAGGCACAGATACGCAGTATTTT. As protein: CAISGSKGGTDTQYF.